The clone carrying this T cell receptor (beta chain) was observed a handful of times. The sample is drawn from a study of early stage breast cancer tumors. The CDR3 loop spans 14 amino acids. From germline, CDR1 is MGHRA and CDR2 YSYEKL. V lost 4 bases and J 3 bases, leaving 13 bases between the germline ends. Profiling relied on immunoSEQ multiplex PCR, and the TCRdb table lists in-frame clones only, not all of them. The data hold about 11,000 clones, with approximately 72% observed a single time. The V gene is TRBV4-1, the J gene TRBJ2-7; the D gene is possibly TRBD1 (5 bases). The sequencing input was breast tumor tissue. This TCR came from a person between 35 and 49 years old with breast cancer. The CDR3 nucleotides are TGCGCCAGCAGCCTCAGACAAGGGGACTACGAGCAGTACTTC. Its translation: CASSLRQGDYEQYF.